Each of the 29 T cell receptor beta chains below was sequenced from the same sample in a study of shared clonotypes between healthy human individuals. CD45RO-negative cells were positively selected for CCR7, leaving out terminally differentiated effector memory CD45RA+ cells. Some clones are missing from TCRdb's copy, which holds only in-frame ones; the method was immunoSEQ multiplex PCR. This sample yields 560,000 or so clones, of which approximately 96% are seen a single time; 0.11% belongs to the top ten. Sequencing was done on a sample of naive CD8+ T cells sorted from blood. The receptors originated from a woman in her twenties or thirties in good health.

This clone was observed once. The same CDR3 arises from other DNA sequences in this sample as well. This chain links TRBV6-5 with TRBJ2-3, with D maybe TRBD2 (5 bases). Trimming took off 6 bases at V and 6 bases at J, with 7 bases between the two ends. Per germline, CDR1 MNHEY and CDR2 SVGAGI. The CDR3 runs to 11 residues. CDR3 residues: CASSRGDTQYF. CDR3 bases: TGTGCCAGCAGCCGCGGGGATACGCAGTATTTT.

The chain recombines TRBV7-8 with TRBJ2-7; no firm D call. The CDR3 totals 12 residues. Trimming cost V 4 bases and J 3 bases, with 7 bases left between them. Germline assignment: CDR1 SGHVS and CDR2 FQNEAQ. In nucleotides, the CDR3 is TGTGCCAGCAGCTCCCTAGGCTACGAGCAGTACTTC. Amino acids: CASSSLGYEQYF.

The V and J genes are TRBV9 and TRBJ2-5; D is possibly TRBD1 (6 bases). The J call is doubtful: the DNA matches TRBJ2-7 better. Germline-derived CDR1 and CDR2 are SGDLS and YYNGEE. The CDR3 covers 13 residues. CDR3 residues: CASSGGQRHEQYF. The CDR3 DNA is TGTGCCAGCAGCGGCGGACAGCGACACGAGCAGTACTTC.

The chain employs TRBV27 and TRBJ2-7, with D maybe TRBD2 (6 bases). Germline CDR1 and CDR2: MNHEY and SMNVEV (reference sequence). The CDR3 covers 14 residues. V was cut by 6 bases and J by 1 base, with 13 bases left in between. CDR3 region: CASSWGVGSYEQYF. CDR3 bases: TGTGCCAGCAGCTGGGGGGTGGGATCCTACGAGCAGTACTTC.

The chain uses TRBV4-1 and TRBJ2-1; D perhaps matches TRBD2 (6 bases). This CDR3 has 15 residues. The germline gives CDR1 MGHRA, CDR2 YSYEKL. Trimming stripped 2 bases from V and 6 bases from J, with 14 bases between. CDR3 loop: CASSQIVVSGNEQFF. The DNA for the CDR3 is TGCGCCAGCAGCCAAATAGTCGTTAGCGGCAATGAGCAGTTCTTC.

The chain couples TRBV6-6 to TRBJ2-1, with a possible D match to TRBD2 (6 bases). The V end lost 6 bases, the J end lost 2 bases, and 17 bases lay between the germline ends. The CDR3 sequence is 16 residues long. Looked up from germline, CDR1 is MNHNY and CDR2 is SVGAGI (reference sequence). CDR3 nucleotide sequence: TGTGCCAGCAGCGATCTTAGCGGAGAAACCTACAATGAGCAGTTCTTC. It is translated as CASSDLSGETYNEQFF.

The CDR3 loop is CASSQATSVGEQFF. Here the CDR3 DNA reads TGTGCCAGCAGCCAAGCAACTAGCGTCGGTGAGCAGTTCTTC. The chain is built from TRBV5-6 and TRBJ2-1, with 7 nucleotides matching TRBD2. Trimming at V came to 4 bases and at J to 9 bases, leaving 10 bases not matched to a gene. Germline V gene lookup returns CDR1 SGHDT and CDR2 YYEEEE. This CDR3 has 14 residues.

The chain recombines TRBV7-2 with TRBJ2-1; 7 nucleotides agree with TRBD2. This CDR3 has 15 amino acids. Germline CDR1 is SGHTA and CDR2 is FQGNSA. V was pared by 3 bases and J by 6 bases, with 8 bases of the junction left unmatched. CDR3 residues: CASSFWSSGTNEQFF. In nucleotides, the CDR3 is TGTGCCAGCAGCTTCTGGTCTAGCGGAACCAATGAGCAGTTCTTC.

The chain uses TRBV19 and TRBJ2-7; TRBD2 aligns across 7 bases. V lost 8 bases, J lost 0 bases, and 10 bases stayed unmatched. The CDR3 loop spans 15 amino acids. The germline gives CDR1 LNHDA, CDR2 SQIVND (reference sequence). CDR3 DNA: TGTGCCAGTTCTCTATTCGGCGGGAGCTCCTACGAGCAGTACTTC. Translated, it gives CASSLFGGSSYEQYF. The entire variable domain, with the rest obtained from reference TRBV19 and TRBJ2-7, is as follows: DGGITQSPKYLFRKEGQNVTLSCEQNLNHDAMYWYRQDPGQGLRLIYYSQIVNDFQKGDIAEGYSVSREKKESFPLTVTSAQKNPTAFYLCASSLFGGSSYEQYFGPGTRLTVT.

The chain has TRBV19 and TRBJ2-2, with a possible D match to TRBD2 (5 bases). The germline V gene has CDR1 LNHDA and CDR2 SQIVND (reference sequence). Trimming took 7 bases from V and 2 from J, leaving 23 bases between them. This CDR3 is built from 18 residues. CDR3 nucleotides: TGTGCCAGTACCAATAGTTGGGGAACTAGAGGTAACACCGGGGAGCTGTTTTTT. The encoded protein is CASTNSWGTRGNTGELFF.

The V and J genes are TRBV7-9 and TRBJ2-1, with D tentatively TRBD1 (5 bases). Trimming shortened V by 5 bases and J by 7 bases, and 21 bases separated the two germline ends. Germline lookup yields CDR1 SEHNR and CDR2 FQNEAQ (reference sequence). There are 16 residues in the CDR3. The CDR3 coding sequence is TGTGCCAGCAGCCCAGGGTACGGTCGGTTCTTGAATGAGCAGTTCTTC. Protein: CASSPGYGRFLNEQFF.

This rearrangement joins TRBV6-5 to TRBJ2-1, with D maybe TRBD1 (6 bases). The germline V gene encodes CDR1 MNHEY and CDR2 SVGAGI. Trimming took off 0 bases at V and 8 bases at J, with 11 bases between the two ends. The CDR3 has 14 residues. The DNA of the CDR3 is TGTGCCAGCAGTTACTCACAGGGAATCTATGAGCAGTTCTTC. Its protein product is CASSYSQGIYEQFF.

This clone has just one count. The rearrangement uses TRBV30 and TRBJ2-5; 8 nucleotides line up with TRBD2. V dropped 3 bases and J dropped 7; count of bases not matched to a gene: 7. Per the germline V gene, CDR1 is GTSNPN and CDR2 is SVGIG (reference sequence). CDR3 length: 13 amino acids. The CDR3 nucleotides read TGTGCCTGGAGCCCGGGGGGGACGGGGACCCAGTACTTC. Its protein product is CAWSPGGTGTQYF.

This clone came up once. The CDR3 sequence: CASSHRTGLSSDTQYF. The CDR3, as DNA: TGTGCCAGCAGCCACCGTACGGGACTCTCATCGGATACGCAGTATTTT. The chain uses TRBV13 and TRBJ2-3; D is perhaps TRBD2 (6 bases). Trimming stripped 5 bases from V and 6 bases from J, with 21 bases between. CDR1 PRHDT and CDR2 FYEKMQ come from the germline V gene (reference sequence). This CDR3 has 16 amino acids.

The chain carries TRBV29-1 and TRBJ2-7, with 8 bases that match TRBD1. Germline values: CDR1 SQVTM, CDR2 ANQGSEA. CDR3 size: 13 residues. Trimming at V came to 7 bases and at J to 2 bases, leaving 7 bases not matched to a gene. The CDR3 sequence is CSADWGQAYEQYF. The CDR3 DNA follows: TGCAGCGCCGACTGGGGACAGGCCTACGAGCAGTACTTC.

This clone was counted only a few times. The chain uses TRBV28 and TRBJ1-5, with TRBD1 as a possible D gene (5 bases). Trimming cost V 7 bases and J 6 bases, with 16 bases left between them. The CDR3 length is 14 residues. Germline V gene data show CDR1 as MDHEN and CDR2 as SYDVKM. In DNA, the CDR3 is TGTGCCAGCACCCTGTGGGGCTTGGGTCAGCCCCAGCATTTT. This gives the protein CASTLWGLGQPQHF.

The chain is built from TRBV28 and TRBJ2-5; the D call may be TRBD1 or TRBD2 (7 bases each). The CDR3 is 17 residues long. Germline values: CDR1 MDHEN, CDR2 SYDVKM. V was trimmed by 4 bases and J by 5 bases, leaving 23 bases between them. CDR3: CASSYTSRGGAMETQYF. DNA of the CDR3: TGTGCCAGCAGTTATACCTCCAGGGGGGGAGCAATGGAGACCCAGTACTTC.

This chain connects TRBV7-8 to TRBJ2-7, with 9 bases identical to TRBD2. The CDR3 is made up of 16 amino acids. V lost 5 bases and J lost 5; bases outside the gene matches: 13. Germline loops: CDR1 SGHVS, CDR2 FQNEAQ. CDR3 sequence: CASSLPGGAGGHEQYF. CDR3 in DNA: TGTGCCAGCAGCCTCCCCGGAGGGGCGGGAGGGCACGAGCAGTACTTC.

This clone was recorded once. This sequence joins TRBV29-1 and TRBJ2-3; weak D call: TRBD2 (6 bases). The CDR3 loop spans 15 amino acids. Germline V gene sequence: CDR1 SQVTM, CDR2 ANQGSEA. The V end lost 1 base, the J end lost 1 base, and 12 bases lay between the germline ends. The CDR3 reads CSVEAGGIGTDTQYF. Here the CDR3 DNA reads TGCAGCGTTGAAGCGGGCGGGATCGGCACAGATACGCAGTATTTT.

The chain combines TRBV9 with TRBJ2-2; 8 bases are a match to TRBD2. The CDR3 is 15 residues long. The germline CDR1 and CDR2 sequences are SGDLS and YYNGEE. After removal of 4 bases from V and 5 bases from J, the junction contained 7 bases not matched to a gene. The CDR3 region is CASSNPGLVTGELFF. CDR3 bases: TGTGCCAGCAGCAATCCGGGACTAGTTACCGGGGAGCTGTTTTTT.

The chain combines TRBV29-1 with TRBJ2-1; 14 bases line up with TRBD2. In germline, CDR1 is SQVTM, CDR2 ANQGSEA. V shed 6 bases, J shed 0 bases, and the junction held 4 bases outside the gene matches. The CDR3 consists of 16 residues. The CDR3, as DNA: TGCAGCGTCGCCGGGACTAGCGGGGGCTCCTACAATGAGCAGTTCTTC. Encoded protein: CSVAGTSGGSYNEQFF.

The gene calls are TRBV28 and TRBJ1-2; D not certain. This CDR3 has 16 residues. Germline V lookup: CDR1 MDHEN, CDR2 SYDVKM. V was shortened by 1 base and J by 3 bases, with 15 bases between the two germline ends. DNA of the CDR3: TGTGCCAGCAGTTTATTAATCTTTCGAAGCGACTATGGCTACACCTTC. It codes for CASSLLIFRSDYGYTF.

This chain uses TRBV28 with TRBJ1-3, with 7 bases identical to TRBD1. After removal of 6 bases from V and 0 bases from J, the junction contained 5 bases not matched to a gene. Germline V gives CDR1 MDHEN, CDR2 SYDVKM. The CDR3 spans 15 residues. This CDR3 reads CASSPGQLSGNTIYF. The CDR3, as DNA: TGTGCCAGCAGCCCGGGACAGCTCTCTGGAAACACCATATATTTT.

The chain has TRBV27 and TRBJ1-2; D gene unclear. Trimming took 3 bases from V and 7 from J, leaving 18 bases between them. Germline CDR1 and CDR2: MNHEY and SMNVEV (reference sequence). There are 15 residues in the CDR3. The CDR3 is CASSFRTGSPIGYTF. The DNA for the CDR3 is TGTGCCAGCAGTTTCCGGACCGGGTCACCTATTGGCTACACCTTC.

As regards this clone: Other DNA sequences in the same sample also yield this CDR3. J is TRBJ1-1 and V is TRBV27; 7 bases agree with TRBD1. The CDR3 sequence is 14 residues long. Germline CDR1 MNHEY, CDR2 SMNVEV (reference sequence). The V segment lost 2 bases and the J segment 1 base; nucleotides outside the gene matches: 1. This CDR3 is CASSLRGPNTEAFF. Here the CDR3 DNA reads TGTGCCAGCAGTTTAAGGGGGCCGAACACTGAAGCTTTCTTT.

This clone occurred once. This sequence joins TRBV11-3 and TRBJ2-3; D unclear. This CDR3 has 13 amino acids. Between the trimmed V and J ends, which lost 1 base and 3 bases, there was a span of 5 bases. Germline V gene sequence: CDR1 SGHNT, CDR2 YENEEA. The CDR3 protein is CASSLVLTDTQYF. CDR3 nucleotide sequence: TGTGCCAGCAGCTTAGTTTTGACAGATACGCAGTATTTT. Combining the CDR3 with reference TRBV11-3 and TRBJ2-3 gives the whole variable domain EAGVVQSPRYKIIEKKQPVAFWCNPISGHNTLYWYLQNLGQGPELLIRYENEEAVDDSQLPKDRFSAERLKGVDSTLKIQPAELGDSAVYLCASSLVLTDTQYFGPGTRLTVL.

V and J are TRBV11-2 and TRBJ2-1; D call uncertain. CDR1 is SGHAT and CDR2 is FQNNGV in the germline V gene. The CDR3 spans 11 residues. Deletions cut 2 bases from V and 10 bases from J, with 6 bases between. As DNA, the CDR3 is TGTGCCAGCAGCTTACTTCTGGAGCAGTTCTTC. Its translation is CASSLLLEQFF.

V usage is TRBV15 and J usage is TRBJ2-3, with TRBD2 matching 9 bases. The V gene's germline CDR1 is LNHNV and CDR2 YYDKDF (reference sequence). CDR3 size: 14 residues. The V segment lost 1 base and the J segment 7 bases; nucleotides outside the gene matches: 3. The CDR3 region is CATSRGLAENTQYF. CDR3 nucleotide sequence: TGTGCCACCAGCAGAGGACTAGCGGAAAATACGCAGTATTTT.

For the CDR3, the DNA is TGTGCCAGCAGCCAGGGGAACACTGAAGCTTTCTTT. Translated, it gives CASSQGNTEAFF. The chain employs TRBV5-4 and TRBJ1-1; weak D call: TRBD1 (5 bases). The CDR3 length is 12 residues. CDR1 SGHNT and CDR2 YYREEE come from the germline V gene (reference sequence). V was shortened by 4 bases and J by 1 base, with 5 bases between the two germline ends.